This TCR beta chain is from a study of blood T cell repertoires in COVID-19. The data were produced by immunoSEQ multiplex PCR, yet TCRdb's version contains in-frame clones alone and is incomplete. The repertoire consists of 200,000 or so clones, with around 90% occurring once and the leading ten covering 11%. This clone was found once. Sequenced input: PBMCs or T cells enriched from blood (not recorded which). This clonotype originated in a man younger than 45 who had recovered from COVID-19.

The CDR3 loop reads CASSTPAAGTSTEAFF. CDR3 in DNA: TGTGCCAGTAGTACCCCGGCAGCCGGGACAAGCACTGAAGCTTTCTTT. This sequence joins TRBV19 and TRBJ1-1, with D possibly TRBD1 on 6 matching bases. Trimming took off 4 bases at V and 4 bases at J, with 19 bases between the two ends. From germline, CDR1 is LNHDA and CDR2 SQIVND (reference sequence). This CDR3 comprises 16 residues.